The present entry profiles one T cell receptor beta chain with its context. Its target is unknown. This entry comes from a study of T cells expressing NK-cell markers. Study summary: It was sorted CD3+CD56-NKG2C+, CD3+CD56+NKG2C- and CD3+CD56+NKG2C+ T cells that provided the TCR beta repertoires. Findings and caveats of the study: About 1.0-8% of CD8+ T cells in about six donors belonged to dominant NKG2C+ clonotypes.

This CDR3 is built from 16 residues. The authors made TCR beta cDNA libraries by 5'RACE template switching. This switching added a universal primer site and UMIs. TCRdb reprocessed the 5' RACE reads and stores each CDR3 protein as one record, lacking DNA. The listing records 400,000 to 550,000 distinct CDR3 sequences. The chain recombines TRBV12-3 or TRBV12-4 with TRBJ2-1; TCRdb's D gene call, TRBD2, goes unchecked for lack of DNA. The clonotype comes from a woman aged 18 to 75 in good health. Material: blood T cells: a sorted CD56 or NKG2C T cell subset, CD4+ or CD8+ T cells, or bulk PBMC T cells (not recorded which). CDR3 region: CASSLGGRVGHNEQFF.